This is a list of T cell receptor beta chains from one sample in a study of T-cell reconstitution after alpha-beta-depleted transplantation in children. TCRdb redid the calling of the PCR reads with MiXCR, one entry per CDR3 protein. This sample has 450,000 to 700,000 distinct CDR3 sequences; roughly 27% occur once, and the top ten carry under 45%. The sequenced sample was PBMCs, obtained before TCRalphabeta/CD19-depleted stem cell transplant. The receptors derive from a boy under two years old with Wiskott-Aldrich syndrome, due to receive a stem cell transplant. Each CDR3 is given with its conserved first and last residue. D genes are given only for firm matches. Some rows have no size entry. The others give once, few or many, or a class for an expanded clone.

j_call v_call d_call clone_size cdr3_aa cdr3_nt
TRBJ2-7 TRBV12-3/TRBV12-4 - - CASSLKLVHEQYF TGTGCCAGCAGTTTAAAGTTAGTCCACGAGCAGTACTTC
TRBJ1-2 TRBV7-2 - few CASSTRPPTGNYGYTF TGTGCCAGCAGCACAAGACCCCCCACAGGGAACTATGGCTACACCTTC
TRBJ1-3 TRBV6-1 - - CASTASSGNTIYF TGTGCCAGCACGGCTAGCTCTGGAAACACCATATATTTT
TRBJ1-6 TRBV7-3 - few CASSREANSPLHF TGTGCCAGCAGCCGGGAGGCCAATTCACCCCTCCACTTT
TRBJ2-1 TRBV5-1 - - CASSLGQGFHNEQFF TGCGCCAGCAGCTTGGGTCAGGGATTTCACAATGAGCAGTTCTTC
TRBJ2-4 TRBV11-1 - - CASSRREGSRDSWGAKNIQYF TGTGCCAGCAGCCGTCGAGAGGGGTCCCGCGATTCGTGGGGAGCCAAAAACATTCAGTACTTC
TRBJ2-2 TRBV27 - - CASRLGRTGELFF TGTGCCAGCAGACTGGGGCGGACCGGGGAGCTGTTTTTT
TRBJ1-5 TRBV7-3 - - CASSLLPNQPQHF TGTGCCAGCAGCTTATTGCCTAATCAGCCCCAGCATTTT
TRBJ1-4 TRBV15 - few CATSRDRWSKANEKLFF TGTGCCACCAGCAGAGATCGATGGAGTAAGGCTAATGAAAAACTGTTTTTT
TRBJ2-3 TRBV20-1 TRBD2 - CSAPPTSGRTDTQYF TGCAGTGCCCCGCCGACTAGCGGGAGAACAGATACGCAGTATTTT
TRBJ2-5 TRBV5-1 - - CASSLVAGYQETQYF TGCGCCAGCAGCTTGGTCGCAGGTTACCAAGAGACCCAGTACTTC
TRBJ1-3 TRBV27 - few CASRGSSRGNTIYF TGTGCCAGCCGAGGGAGTTCAAGGGGAAACACCATATATTTT
TRBJ2-3 TRBV7-3 TRBD2 few CASSSRTSGLVGGDTQYF TGTGCCAGCAGCTCCCGGACTAGCGGCCTCGTTGGTGGAGATACGCAGTATTTT
TRBJ2-3 TRBV11-2 TRBD2 - CASSPWTSGVTDTQYF TGTGCCAGCAGCCCCTGGACTAGCGGGGTCACAGATACGCAGTATTTT
TRBJ2-7 TRBV20-1 TRBD1 - CSARAPGGDSHEQYF TGCAGTGCTAGGGCCCCAGGGGGCGATTCCCACGAGCAGTACTTC
TRBJ2-6 TRBV25-1 TRBD1 few CASSADRGHGANVLTF TGTGCCAGCAGTGCAGACAGGGGACATGGGGCCAACGTCCTGACTTTC
TRBJ1-2 TRBV12-3/TRBV12-4 - - CASSKFYGYTF TGTGCCAGCAGCAAATTCTATGGCTACACCTTC
TRBJ2-6 TRBV5-1 TRBD1 - CASSGDRGQGANVLTF TGCGCCAGCAGCGGGGACAGGGGGCAGGGGGCCAACGTCCTGACTTTC
TRBJ1-6 TRBV5-1 TRBD1 - CASSLEGQNNSPLHF TGCGCCAGCAGCTTGGAGGGACAGAATAATTCACCCCTCCACTTT
TRBJ2-3 TRBV29-1 - few CSVEDFSLTDTQYF TGCAGCGTTGAAGATTTCAGCCTCACAGATACGCAGTATTTT
TRBJ2-2 TRBV7-2 TRBD2 - CASSLRTSGYTGELFF TGTGCCAGCAGTTTGAGGACTAGCGGGTACACCGGGGAGCTGTTTTTT
TRBJ2-5 TRBV6-1 - few CASSPGTSPRETQYF TGTGCCAGCAGTCCCGGGACCTCTCCCAGGGAGACCCAGTACTTC
TRBJ2-7 TRBV14 TRBD2 few CASSPFPTSGIYEQYF TGTGCCAGCAGCCCATTCCCTACTAGCGGGATATACGAGCAGTACTTC
TRBJ1-2 TRBV7-6 - few CASSFGDVRGYGYTF TGTGCCAGCAGCTTCGGAGATGTTCGGGGCTATGGCTACACCTTC
TRBJ2-1 TRBV20-1 TRBD2 - CSARAGGPHNEQFF TGCAGTGCTAGGGCGGGAGGGCCGCACAATGAGCAGTTCTTC
TRBJ1-5 TRBV27 - - CASWDGSNQPQHF TGTGCCAGCTGGGACGGGAGCAATCAGCCCCAGCATTTT
TRBJ1-5 TRBV20-1 TRBD1 few CSATTGGANQPQHF TGCAGTGCTACGACAGGGGGCGCGAATCAGCCCCAGCATTTT